These T cell receptor beta chains were read from a single sample in a study of cytomegalovirus exposure and HLA in healthy donors. The table came from immunoSEQ multiplex PCR; TCRdb's copy has only in-frame clones and leaves some out. Of about 140,000 clones in the sample, 77% were seen once. The sequenced material came from PBMCs. All receptors come from a man under 40 in good health and CMV-seronegative. Each CDR3 is given with its conserved first and last residue. The D gene is left open where the match is weak. Clone size is stated in some rows and not others, as once, few, many or a class when expanded.

j_gene	d_gene	abundance	v_gene	CDR3aa	CDR3nt
TRBJ2-1	-	-	TRBV21-1	CASTEKKVDWGQRSYNEQFF	TGTGCCAGCACCGAAAAGAAGGTAGATTGGGGACAGAGATCCTACAATGAGCAGTTCTTC
TRBJ2-7	TRBD2	-	TRBV5-1	CASSLLAGSYEQYF	TGCGCCAGCAGCTTACTAGCGGGATCCTACGAGCAGTACTTC
TRBJ1-1	TRBD1	-	TRBV30	CAWLGQGSTEAFF	TGTGCCTGGCTAGGACAGGGTAGCACTGAAGCTTTCTTT
TRBJ2-3	-	-	TRBV5-1	CASSEEGSTDTQYF	TGCGCCAGCTCGGAGGAAGGGAGCACAGATACGCAGTATTTT
TRBJ2-7	TRBD2	-	TRBV7-6	CASSLVGGRASYEQYF	TGTGCCAGCAGCTTAGTTGGCGGGAGGGCCAGTTACGAGCAGTACTTC
TRBJ2-3	TRBD2	-	TRBV5-1	CASSPSGPEGGTDTQYF	TGCGCCAGCAGCCCTAGCGGGCCCGAAGGGGGCACAGATACGCAGTATTTT
TRBJ1-4	TRBD1	-	TRBV7-6	CASSTRGQGPNEKLFF	TGTGCCAGCAGCACACGGGGACAGGGACCTAATGAAAAACTGTTTTTT
TRBJ2-3	TRBD2	-	TRBV7-7	CASSSGGSADTQYF	TGTGCTAGCAGCTCCGGCGGGAGCGCAGATACGCAGTATTTT
TRBJ2-1	TRBD1	-	TRBV19	CASSQGEMGPNEQFF	TGTGCCAGTAGTCAGGGGGAAATGGGCCCCAATGAGCAGTTCTTC
TRBJ2-3	TRBD2	-	TRBV4-1	CASSQDSGTSGPSTDTQYF	TGCGCCAGCAGCCAAGATTCGGGGACTAGCGGGCCTAGCACAGATACGCAGTATTTT
TRBJ1-2	TRBD1	-	TRBV6-5	CASSYSGQGANYGYTF	TGTGCCAGCAGTTACTCGGGTCAGGGGGCGAACTATGGCTACACCTTC
TRBJ2-5	-	-	TRBV5-5	CASSLWRYQETQYF	TGTGCCAGCAGCTTGTGGCGGTACCAAGAGACCCAGTACTTC
TRBJ2-7	-	few	TRBV30	CAWSVQAEQYF	TGTGCCTGGAGTGTACAGGCCGAGCAGTACTTC
TRBJ1-3	-	-	TRBV7-8	CASSLTEPSGNTIYF	TGTGCCAGCAGCTTGACAGAGCCATCTGGAAACACCATATATTTT
TRBJ2-7	TRBD2	once	TRBV7-6	CASSPGTSGPYEQYF	TGTGCCAGCAGCCCCGGGACTAGCGGGCCCTACGAGCAGTACTTC
TRBJ2-5	-	-	TRBV5-1	CASSVGQGETQYF	TGCGCCAGCAGCGTGGGACAAGGAGAGACCCAGTACTTC
TRBJ2-5	-	-	TRBV18	CASSPGITEQETQYF	TGTGCCAGCTCACCAGGTATTACAGAACAAGAGACCCAGTACTTC
TRBJ2-7	TRBD1	-	TRBV5-1	CASSLGTGGTYEQYF	TGCGCCAGCAGCTTGGGGACAGGGGGAACCTACGAGCAGTACTTC
TRBJ2-7	TRBD1	-	TRBV19	CASSRTGNYGSYEQYF	TGTGCCAGTAGTCGGACAGGGAATTACGGTTCCTACGAGCAGTACTTC
TRBJ2-5	TRBD1	-	TRBV5-1	CASSLGQGRGGETQYF	TGCGCCAGCAGCTTGGGACAGGGAAGAGGTGGGGAGACCCAGTACTTC
TRBJ2-7	TRBD2	-	TRBV14	CASSAGGAGYEQYF	TGTGCCAGCAGCGCGGGGGGCGCGGGGTACGAGCAGTACTTC
TRBJ1-5	-	once	TRBV6-1	CASSEFAGISQPQHF	TGTGCCAGCAGTGAATTTGCAGGGATAAGTCAGCCCCAGCATTTT
TRBJ2-1	-	-	TRBV15	CATMQSGASDYNEQFF	TGTGCCACCATGCAGAGTGGGGCTAGCGACTACAATGAGCAGTTCTTC
TRBJ1-2	-	-	TRBV28	CASSTGTLTF	TGTGCCAGCAGTACCGGGACACTCACCTTC
TRBJ2-1	TRBD2	few	TRBV2	CASTTSGRTAYNEQFF	TGTGCCAGCACCACTAGCGGGAGGACAGCGTACAATGAGCAGTTCTTC
TRBJ2-7	-	-	TRBV29-1	CSVVRRADGEQYF	TGCAGCGTTGTAAGGAGGGCCGACGGCGAGCAGTACTTC
TRBJ2-7	TRBD1	-	TRBV19	CASSRETGGHEQYF	TGTGCCAGTAGTAGAGAAACAGGGGGACACGAGCAGTACTTC
TRBJ2-7	-	-	TRBV30	CAWTRIGGEQYF	TGTGCCTGGACCCGGATCGGCGGCGAGCAGTACTTC
TRBJ2-4	-	few	TRBV7-9	CASSLGNGDIQYF	TGTGCCAGCAGCTTAGGGAACGGGGACATTCAGTACTTC
TRBJ2-1	TRBD2	-	TRBV28	CASSLLAGGSIF	TGTGCCAGCAGTTTACTAGCGGGAGGATCGATCTTC
TRBJ1-4	TRBD1	-	TRBV7-6	CASSLSYRGPSTNEKLFF	TGTGCCAGCAGCTTATCCTACAGGGGGCCGTCAACTAATGAAAAACTGTTTTTT
TRBJ2-1	-	few	TRBV7-6	CASSLGGGPFNEQFF	TGTGCCAGCAGCTTAGGAGGAGGACCGTTCAATGAGCAGTTCTTC
TRBJ1-4	-	-	TRBV6-5	CASSYSGVTNDEKLFF	TGTGCCAGCAGTTACTCCGGAGTCACAAATGATGAAAAACTGTTTTTT
TRBJ2-7	TRBD2	-	TRBV6-1	CASREKTSASYEQYF	TGTGCCAGCAGAGAAAAGACTAGCGCGTCCTACGAGCAGTACTTC
TRBJ2-6	-	-	TRBV25-1	CASSDSGENWANVLTF	TGTGCCAGCAGTGATTCCGGGGAGAATTGGGCCAACGTCCTGACTTTC
TRBJ2-5	TRBD2	-	TRBV18	CASSPPGLAGPVGQETQYF	TGTGCCAGCTCACCACCGGGACTAGCGGGCCCCGTCGGTCAAGAGACCCAGTACTTC
TRBJ2-7	-	-	TRBV2	CASDTGQFEQYF	TGTGCCAGCGATACCGGACAGTTCGAGCAGTACTTC
TRBJ2-6	TRBD1	-	TRBV28	CASSLGTGAGANVLTF	TGTGCCAGCAGTTTAGGTACAGGGGCTGGGGCCAACGTCCTGACTTTC
TRBJ2-3	TRBD2	-	TRBV10-2	CASLLAGGSTDTQYF	TGCGCCAGCCTTCTAGCGGGAGGCTCCACAGATACGCAGTATTTT
TRBJ2-3	TRBD2	-	TRBV10-2	CASSSGTSGSDTQYF	TGCGCCAGCAGCTCCGGGACTAGCGGGTCGGATACGCAGTATTTT
TRBJ2-7	-	-	TRBV7-6	CASKSSGQVYF	TGTGCCAGCAAATCCTCGGGACAAGTATACTTC
TRBJ2-1	TRBD2	few	TRBV10-1	CASSALAGGVDEQFF	TGCGCCAGCAGCGCTTTAGCGGGAGGGGTCGATGAGCAGTTCTTC
TRBJ2-7	TRBD2	-	TRBV28	CASSRTSGRGEQYF	TGTGCCAGCAGCCGGACTAGCGGGAGAGGGGAGCAGTACTTC